The clone carrying this TCR beta chain was detected only a few times. What it recognizes is unknown. V lost 2 bases and J lost 7; bases outside the gene matches: 8. Germline CDR1 SNHLY, CDR2 FYNNEI. The CDR3 runs 16 residues. This specimen belongs to a study of OX40 agonist ivuxolimab in advanced cancers. About the research overall: Males comprised 70% to 90% of the group, whose mean age was 60 years (range 23 to 79).

Study-wide findings and caveats: With doses of 0.1 to 3.0 mg/kg, CD4+ and CD8+ blood T cells had undergone clonal expansion by week 6.

Clones were read by immunoSEQ multiplex PCR, and TCRdb kept only the in-frame ones, dropping some. Among about 53,000 clones listed, over 75% were seen once. Sequenced material: CD4+ or CD8+ T cells sorted from blood, taken in a trial of the OX40 agonist ivuxolimab. J is TRBJ2-7 and V is TRBV2; 13 positions agree with TRBD2. The sequence was collected from an adult with an advanced solid tumor such as melanoma, head and neck, liver or kidney cancer. DNA of the CDR3: TGTGCCAGCAGTGAAATAACTAGCGGGGGGGCCAGGGAGCAGTACTTC. Translation: CASSEITSGGAREQYF.